This entry is about one T cell receptor (beta chain). The target antigen is unknown. The same CDR3 arises from other DNA sequences in this sample as well. This sample is part of a study of shared clonotypes between healthy human individuals. The overall study: Donor ages ranged 18 to 49 years: two women, three men.

Assay used: immunoSEQ multiplex PCR; TCRdb lists only in-frame clones, some missing. The data hold hundreds of thousands of clones, with about 96% observed a single time. Between the trimmed V and J ends, which lost 1 base and 0 bases, there was a span of 6 bases. Germline CDR1 and CDR2: KGHSH and LQKENI. This CDR3 region has 14 residues. All donors qualified as healthy HIV-negative adults and had experienced no recent acute infections or vaccinations. Whole-study results and caveats: Around 5.4% of naive CD4 clonotypes were common to a few donors. The study drew on few donors, limiting represented genetic and exposure-history diversity.

V and J are TRBV18 and TRBJ1-1, with D perhaps TRBD1 (6 bases). The sequence came from a woman aged 25 to 39 in good health. Sequencing was done on a sample of naive CD4+ T cells sorted from blood. Regarding subset: CD45RA+ positively selected. Here the CDR3 reads CASSPQGVNTEAFF. DNA of the CDR3: TGTGCCAGCTCACCACAGGGGGTGAACACTGAAGCTTTCTTT.